This record concerns one T cell receptor beta chain sequence. This clone was observed a few times. The target of this receptor is not known. Base qualities are missing; no much larger clone stands one base away. The data were obtained in a study of beta chain features in type 1 diabetes (dated by TCRdb to 2017 to 2018). Regarding the research as a whole: Mean age, gender distribution, total cell number and subset yield did not differ between patients and healthy donors. The study compared TCRB repertoires of sorted circulating CD4+ T cell subsets between recently diagnosed type 1 diabetes patients and matched healthy donors. A total of roughly 98,000,000 sorted cells were examined across all samples, and RNA yield correlated strongly with the number of cells per subset. Regulatory and stem cell-like memory subsets were obtained from only 8 patients and roughly eight healthy donors, while naive and central memory subsets were obtained from all 30 or so donors.

The CDR3, cysteine through phenylalanine, is 17 amino acids long. The sequence is cut down to CDR3 DNA, 51 bases in frame from base 1. Each donor gave one peripheral blood draw, approximately 110 mL on average, collected into heparinised tubes. A BD FACSAria II was used to sort naive, central memory, regulatory and stem cell-like memory CD4+ T cells with a panel that included CD45RO, CCR7, CD25, CD127, CD95 and CD27. A purity above 98% was achieved for all sorted populations. PBMCs were isolated right away by Lymphoprep density gradient centrifugation and were stained directly, without culture. To minimize batch effects, samples were stained and sorted in pairs, one healthy donor with one patient per experiment. The entire isolated RNA was reverse transcribed using the High Capacity cDNA Reverse Transcription Kit, and thus expressed TCRB transcripts were sequenced. Deep immunoSEQ sequencing was performed on naive, central memory and regulatory T cell samples, with an average of approximately 3.9 million total reads per sample. Sorted cells were lysed in RLT buffer, and RNA was extracted using DNase-treated RNeasy Micro or Mini kits according to cell number. Each cell subset was processed separately to prevent cross-contamination, with patient and healthy donor samples processed together. TCRB sequences were amplified from cDNA with the immunoSEQ multiplex PCR, producing 87-bp fragments spanning the CDR3 region. Sequencing of the amplicons was performed on the Illumina HiSeq platform. Per the original workflow: Synthetic template baselines were used to correct PCR bias computationally, reads within Hamming distance 2 were collapsed, and singletons that could not be merged were discarded. Reads were aligned against IMGT so that V, D and J genes, CDR3 length and insertions or deletions at six rearrangement sites could be assigned. Within each subset, clonotype counts were normalized to sorted cell number, and only after that were true diversity and Gini coefficients computed with the tcR R package. The overlap coefficient, calculated on TCRB nucleotide sequences, was used to quantify repertoire sharing. As a proxy for the pre-selection repertoire, out-of-frame TCRB sequences from naive cells were analyzed. The clones in this table, taken by TCRdb from immuneACCESS, are in-frame only. Not every clone is retained; where verified, under half of the shortfall comes from an unresolved V gene, and the cause of the rest is unknown. The V and J calls and clone size are taken from that table; D and trimming were inferred from the DNA. The sample table contains 200,000 to 300,000 clones; only one count was recorded for around 65% of them. Of the sample, almost 0.055% is held by the ten largest clones.

The full study reports these points: Only small numbers of individuals were included in the HLA sub-analyses, which left unresolved whether HLA type had any influence on TCRB rearrangement. Naive, central memory and regulatory TCRB repertoires appeared more similar among patients than among healthy donors. At VDJ recombination sites, patients with type 1 diabetes made fewer insertions and deleted more nucleotides, a pattern implying thymic rearrangement abnormalities. Type 1 diabetes patients showed a moderate but significant shortening of TCRB CDR3 length in all four CD4+ subsets. PCR might favor shorter templates, but patient and control samples were amplified and corrected together, so any skew would affect both groups equally. Sequencing cDNA rather than genomic DNA could over-represent highly expressing activated cells, although activation and CD3 levels did not differ between groups.

Material for sequencing was naive CD4+ T cells from blood. Reading the label with the study, this specimen's cell subset or site is: true naive CD4+ T cells. The TCR comes from a man aged 25 to 40 in good health. The sequence is built from TRBV21-1 and TRBJ2-1; the table's D call TRBD2 went unverified against the DNA. TRBV21-1 is flagged as a pseudogene. The DNA sequence is TGTGCCAGCAGCTCCCGGCTAGCGGGAGGCCACGACAATGAGCAGTTCTTC. This codes for CASSSRLAGGHDNEQFF.